This TCR beta chain was recorded in a study of cytomegalovirus exposure and HLA in healthy donors. Findings of the study overall: A later analysis found common viral pathogens apparently linked to several of the most significant clusters.

This CDR3 has 15 residues. After removal of 4 bases from V and 2 bases from J, the junction contained 6 bases not matched to a gene. Germline CDR1 SGHNT, CDR2 YYREEE (reference sequence). 60 Vbeta and 13 Jbeta primers were used in PCR. Assay: immunoSEQ multiplex PCR; the TCRdb copy retains only in-frame clones and omits some. The sample holds 150,000 or so clones. With respect to this clone: Its antigen is not known.

The gene calls are TRBV5-4 and TRBJ2-5, with TRBD1 matching over 9 bases. Sequenced input: PBMCs. This TCR was sampled from a man aged 25 to 40 in good health and CMV-seronegative. Written as DNA, the CDR3 is TGTGCCAGCAGCGTACAGGGGGCGGGACAAGAGACCCAGTACTTC. Protein: CASSVQGAGQETQYF.